This record concerns one TCR beta chain sequence. Antigen: not known. The data stem from a study of shared clonotypes between healthy human individuals. The run depth of the assay was deep. Libraries were prepared by immunoSEQ multiplex PCR; TCRdb keeps only in-frame clonotypes and omits some of them. The data show roughly 700,000 clones, approximately 79% seen once. Study observations and caveats: Even with large depth, rarefaction showed that sorted-subset sequencing was incomplete. Relative to memory subsets, naive subsets generally showed larger estimated richness.

Participating donors were healthy, HIV-negative adults free of recent acute infections or vaccinations. CDR1 is SGHDT and CDR2 is YYEEEE in the germline V gene. The germline V and J ends were trimmed by 2 bases and 3 bases, with 2 bases remaining between them. The CDR3 has 11 amino acids. The rearrangement joins TRBV5-6 to TRBJ2-5; D is unclear. This sequence was found in a woman under 40 in good health. Sequencing was carried out using memory CD4+ T cells sorted from blood. Documented subset: CD45RA-negative fraction. The CDR3 reads CASSFEETQYF. DNA for the CDR3: TGTGCCAGCAGCTTTGAAGAGACCCAGTACTTC.